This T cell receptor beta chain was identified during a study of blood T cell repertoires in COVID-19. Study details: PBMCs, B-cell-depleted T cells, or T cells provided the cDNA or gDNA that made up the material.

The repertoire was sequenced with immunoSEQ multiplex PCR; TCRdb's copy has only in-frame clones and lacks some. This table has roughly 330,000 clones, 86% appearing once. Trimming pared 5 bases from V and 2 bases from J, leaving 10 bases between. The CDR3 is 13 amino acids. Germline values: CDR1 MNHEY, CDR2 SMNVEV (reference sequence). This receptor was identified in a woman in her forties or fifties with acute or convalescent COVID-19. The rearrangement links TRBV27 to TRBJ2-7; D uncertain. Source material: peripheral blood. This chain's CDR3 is CASSGGGAYEQYF. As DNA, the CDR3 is TGTGCCAGCAGTGGCGGCGGAGCCTACGAGCAGTACTTC.